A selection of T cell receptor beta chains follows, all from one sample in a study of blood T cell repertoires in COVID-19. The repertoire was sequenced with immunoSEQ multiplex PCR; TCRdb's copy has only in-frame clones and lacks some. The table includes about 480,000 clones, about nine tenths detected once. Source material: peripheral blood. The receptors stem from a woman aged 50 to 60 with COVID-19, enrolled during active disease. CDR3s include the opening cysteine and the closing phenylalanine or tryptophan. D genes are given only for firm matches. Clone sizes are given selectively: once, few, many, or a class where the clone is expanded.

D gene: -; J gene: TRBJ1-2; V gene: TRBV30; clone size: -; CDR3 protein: CAWGVKGAGNYGYTF; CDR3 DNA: TGTGCCTGGGGGGTCAAAGGGGCCGGTAACTATGGCTACACCTTC
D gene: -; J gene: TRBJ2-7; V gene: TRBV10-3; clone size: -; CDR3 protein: CAISDPVTYEQYF; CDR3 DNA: TGTGCCATCAGTGATCCGGTAACCTACGAGCAGTACTTC
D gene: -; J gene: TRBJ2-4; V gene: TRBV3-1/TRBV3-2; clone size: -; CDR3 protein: CASSRGDEGIQYF; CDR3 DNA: TGTGCCAGCAGCAGAGGCGATGAGGGCATTCAGTACTTC
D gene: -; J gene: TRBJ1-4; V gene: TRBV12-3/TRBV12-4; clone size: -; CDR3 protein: CASSLGVNEKLFF; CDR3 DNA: TGTGCCAGCAGTTTGGGAGTAAATGAAAAACTGTTTTTT
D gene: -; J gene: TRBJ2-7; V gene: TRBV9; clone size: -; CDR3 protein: CASSVGGSSYEQYF; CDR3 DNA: TGTGCCAGCAGCGTAGGAGGGTCCTCCTACGAGCAGTACTTC
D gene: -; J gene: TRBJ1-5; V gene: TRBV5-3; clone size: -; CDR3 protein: CARSSGYRVKQPQHF; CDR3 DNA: TGTGCCAGAAGTTCCGGATACAGGGTGAAACAGCCCCAGCATTTT
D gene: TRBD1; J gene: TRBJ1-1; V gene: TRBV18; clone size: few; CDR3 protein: CASSPGHRGGTEAFF; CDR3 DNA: TGTGCCAGCTCACCGGGACACAGGGGAGGCACTGAAGCTTTCTTT
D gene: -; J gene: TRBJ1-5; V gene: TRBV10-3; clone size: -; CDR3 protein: CAISESGGARSNQPQHF; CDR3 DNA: TGTGCCATCAGTGAGTCGGGGGGGGCTCGTAGCAATCAGCCCCAGCATTTT
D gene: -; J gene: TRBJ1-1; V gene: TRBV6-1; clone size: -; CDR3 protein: CASSEVYNSEAFF; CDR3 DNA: TGTGCCAGCAGTGAGGTATATAACTCTGAAGCTTTCTTT
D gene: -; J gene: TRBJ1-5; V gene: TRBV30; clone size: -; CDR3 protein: CAWSLGGISNQPQHF; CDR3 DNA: TGTGCCTGGAGCCTCGGGGGGATTAGCAATCAGCCCCAGCATTTT
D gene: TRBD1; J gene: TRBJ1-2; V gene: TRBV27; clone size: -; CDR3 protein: CASSPTRDSGYTF; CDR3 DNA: TGTGCCAGCAGCCCCACCCGGGACAGCGGCTACACCTTC
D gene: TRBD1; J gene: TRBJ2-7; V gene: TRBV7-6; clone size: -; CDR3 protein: CASSLAGQGADEQYF; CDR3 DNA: TGTGCCAGCAGCTTAGCGGGACAGGGGGCGGACGAGCAGTACTTC
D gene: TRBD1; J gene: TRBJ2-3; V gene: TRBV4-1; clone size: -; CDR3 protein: CASSQDTGGGGTQYF; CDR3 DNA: TGCGCCAGCAGCCAGGATACAGGGGGCGGGGGTACGCAGTATTTT
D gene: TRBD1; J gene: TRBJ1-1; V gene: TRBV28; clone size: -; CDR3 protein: CASSSGDRAPEAFF; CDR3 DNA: TGTGCCAGCAGTTCAGGCGACAGGGCCCCTGAAGCTTTCTTT
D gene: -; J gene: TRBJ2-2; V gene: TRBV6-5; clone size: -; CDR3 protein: CASIGARSGELFF; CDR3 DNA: TGTGCCAGCATTGGGGCCCGTTCCGGGGAGCTGTTTTTT
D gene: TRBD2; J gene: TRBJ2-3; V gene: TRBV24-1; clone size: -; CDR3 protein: CATSDLAGDHSTDTQYF; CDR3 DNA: TGTGCCACCAGTGATTTAGCGGGGGACCACAGCACAGATACGCAGTATTTT
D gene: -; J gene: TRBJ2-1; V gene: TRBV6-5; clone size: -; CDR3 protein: CASTSGRGPHNEQFF; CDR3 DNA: TGTGCCAGCACCTCCGGGCGGGGGCCCCATAATGAGCAGTTCTTC